These 21 T cell receptor beta chains share one sample of origin, sequenced in a study of blood T cell repertoires in COVID-19. Profiling relied on immunoSEQ multiplex PCR, and the TCRdb table lists in-frame clones only, not all of them. Of some 310,000 clones in the sample, more than 75% are singletons; the top ten hold 1%. Sequenced input: peripheral blood. The receptors originated from a man aged 45-60 years with active or convalescent COVID-19.

The V and J genes are TRBV5-1 and TRBJ1-4; the D is unclear. Trimming cost V 0 bases and J 0 bases, with 12 bases left between them. Germline CDR1 and CDR2: SGHRS and YFSETQ. The CDR3 loop spans 17 amino acids. CDR3 residues: CASSLGIRVATNEKLFF. DNA of the CDR3: TGCGCCAGCAGCTTGGGCATCCGAGTTGCAACTAATGAAAAACTGTTTTTT. Complete variable domain (other parts from reference TRBV5-1 and TRBJ1-4): KAGVTQTPRYLIKTRGQQVTLSCSPISGHRSVSWYQQTPGQGLQFLFEYFSETQRNKGNFPGRFSGRQFSNSRSEMNVSTLELGDSALYLCASSLGIRVATNEKLFFGSGTQLSVL.

V is TRBV9 and J is TRBJ1-2, with 10 bases lining up with TRBD1. Germline lookup yields CDR1 SGDLS and CDR2 YYNGEE. With 4 bases clipped from V and 1 base from J, the junction kept 10 bases outside the gene matches. The CDR3 has 17 residues. Here the CDR3 reads CASSPRDRGKLNYGYTF. In DNA form, the CDR3 reads TGTGCCAGCAGCCCCCGGGACAGGGGAAAACTTAACTATGGCTACACCTTC. Combining the CDR3 with reference TRBV9 and TRBJ1-2 gives the whole variable domain DSGVTQTPKHLITATGQRVTLRCSPRSGDLSVYWYQQSLDQGLQFLIQYYNGEERAKGNILERFSAQQFPDLHSELNLSSLELGDSALYFCASSPRDRGKLNYGYTFGSGTRLTVV.

This sequence joins TRBV21-1 and TRBJ2-1; the table's D gene call, TRBD1, was not cross checked with the DNA. TRBV21-1 is tagged as a pseudogene. The CDR3 extends over 17 amino acids. The CDR3 here is CASSDYAGTGFYNEQFF. DNA for the CDR3: TGTGCCAGCAGCGACTACGCTGGGACAGGGTTCTACAATGAGCAGTTCTTC.

This chain uses TRBV28 with TRBJ1-5; TRBD1 matches at 7 bases. Losses at the gene ends were 4 bases for V and 4 bases for J; bases not matched to a gene: 4. Germline CDR1 is MDHEN and CDR2 is SYDVKM. This CDR3 spans 14 amino acids. CDR3 DNA: TGTGCCAGCAGTTCCCCGGACAGGAATCAGCCCCAGCATTTT. Amino acids: CASSSPDRNQPQHF.

This clone was counted only a few times. The V gene is TRBV4-2, the J gene TRBJ2-7; D is possibly TRBD2 (5 bases). The V gene lost 3 bases and the J gene lost 6 bases, with 21 bases spanning the gap. The germline CDR1 and CDR2 sequences are LGHNA and YNFKEQ. The CDR3 has 16 residues. CDR3 in DNA: TGTGCCAGCAGCCAGGACTCGGCCGGTCTGCTCAGCGAGCAGTACTTC. It is translated as CASSQDSAGLLSEQYF.

The rearrangement joins TRBV5-4 to TRBJ1-2; maybe TRBD1 (5 bases). Germline CDR1 is SGHNT and CDR2 is YYREEE (reference sequence). This CDR3 is built from 14 residues. V was pared by 4 bases and J by 8 bases, with 18 bases between. The CDR3 nucleotides are TGTGCCAGCAGCCCCGTGGCGGGGGAGGGGGGCTACACCTTC. It yields the protein CASSPVAGEGGYTF. Complete variable domain (other parts from reference TRBV5-4 and TRBJ1-2): ETGVTQSPTHLIKTRGQQVTLRCSSQSGHNTVSWYQQALGQGPQFIFQYYREEENGRGNFPPRFSGLQFPNYSSELNVNALELDDSALYLCASSPVAGEGGYTFGSGTRLTVV.

The table lists this clone with a few counts. This chain connects TRBV6-5 to TRBJ2-1; TRBD1 matches 8 bases. Trimming cost V 8 bases and J 3 bases; bases outside gene matches: 6. The V gene's germline CDR1 is MNHEY and CDR2 SVGAGI. The CDR3 runs to 14 residues. The CDR3 loop reads CASWRDRNYNEQFF. CDR3 bases: TGTGCCAGCTGGAGGGACAGGAACTACAATGAGCAGTTCTTC.

The chain couples TRBV6-5 to TRBJ2-3, with a tentative D call TRBD1 (6 bases). Germline lookup yields CDR1 MNHEY and CDR2 SVGAGI. With 6 bases removed from V and 5 bases from J, the gap between germline ends came to 15 bases. This CDR3 is 14 amino acids long. Written as DNA, the CDR3 is TGTGCCAGCAGCTCCGACGGACAGCAAGATACGCAGTATTTT. Translated, it gives CASSSDGQQDTQYF.

This rearrangement joins TRBV2 to TRBJ1-6; D is perhaps TRBD1 (5 bases). The CDR3 has 15 residues. Germline loops: CDR1 SNHLY, CDR2 FYNNEI. V gave up 1 base and J gave up 7 bases, with 11 bases separating them. CDR3 bases: TGTGCCAGCAGTGAAGGTCAGGGAAGAAATTCACCCCTCCACTTT. Amino acids: CASSEGQGRNSPLHF.

This clone was observed a single time. This chain connects TRBV7-6 to TRBJ1-6, with D tentatively TRBD1 (6 bases). Germline loops: CDR1 SGHVS, CDR2 FNYEAQ. V shed 5 bases and J shed 5 bases, with 16 bases lying between them. The CDR3 is 16 amino acids. The CDR3 protein is CASSPQGSGNNSPLHF. CDR3 DNA sequence: TGTGCCAGCAGCCCGCAGGGGAGTGGGAATAATTCACCCCTCCACTTT.

The chain joins TRBV29-1 to TRBJ2-7, with D perhaps matching TRBD2 (5 bases). V was trimmed by 5 bases and J by 0 bases, leaving 11 bases between them. The CDR3 consists of 13 residues. Germline values: CDR1 SQVTM, CDR2 ANQGSEA. CDR3: CSVRWRSSYEQYF. The CDR3 DNA reads TGCAGCGTTAGGTGGAGGAGCTCCTACGAGCAGTACTTC.

This chain uses TRBV6-2 or TRBV6-3 with TRBJ2-2; 10 bases match TRBD2. From germline, CDR1 is MNHEY and CDR2 SVGEGT. The V and J ends lost 5 bases and 2 bases, in that order; junction bases with no gene match: 11. The CDR3 runs to 18 residues. Written as DNA, the CDR3 is TGTGCCAGCAGTGCTAGCGGGGGTTTAACCATCAACACCGGGGAGCTGTTTTTT. It is translated as CASSASGGLTINTGELFF.

The rearrangement joins TRBV27 to TRBJ1-3, with a weak D call TRBD1 (5 bases). Germline CDR1 reads MNHEY; CDR2 reads SMNVEV (reference sequence). This CDR3 is 15 amino acids long. V lost 5 bases to trimming and J lost 3 bases, with 14 bases between them. This chain's CDR3 is CASSPDRGGGNTIYF. The CDR3 region has the DNA TGTGCCAGCAGTCCCGATAGGGGTGGTGGAAACACCATATATTTT.

The chain recombines TRBV12-3 or TRBV12-4 with TRBJ1-5; D possibly corresponds to TRBD1 (5 bases). The CDR3 length is 13 residues. V lost 5 bases and J lost 11, with 16 bases in between. CDR3 in DNA: TGTGCCAGCAGTGAACAGCTAGAAGGGGCCCAGCATTTT. Its protein is CASSEQLEGAQHF.

This chain links TRBV7-8 with TRBJ2-2; no clear D. V was cut by 2 bases and J by 4 bases, with 11 bases left in between. The germline V gene has CDR1 SGHVS and CDR2 FQNEAQ. The length of the CDR3 is 15 residues. The CDR3 DNA reads TGTGCCAGCAGCTTAATGGGCCTTGGCACCGGGGAGCTGTTTTTT. It yields the protein CASSLMGLGTGELFF. Complete variable domain (other parts from reference TRBV7-8 and TRBJ2-2): GAGVSQSPRYKVAKRGQDVALRCDPISGHVSLFWYQQALGQGPEFLTYFQNEAQLDKSGLPSDRFFAERPEGSVSTLKIQRTQQEDSAVYLCASSLMGLGTGELFFGEGSRLTVL.

This clone came up a few times. V gene TRBV2 combines with J gene TRBJ1-1, with D perhaps matching TRBD1 (5 bases). The CDR3 totals 14 residues. Germline CDR1 is SNHLY and CDR2 is FYNNEI. Trimming left V 8 bases short and J 4 bases short, with 17 bases between. The CDR3 bases are TGTGCCAGCTCGTTGGACACTACGGGCACTGAAGCTTTCTTT. It codes for CASSLDTTGTEAFF.

This clone has just one count. The chain joins TRBV28 to TRBJ2-7, with 9 bases identical to TRBD1. J lost 6 bases, V lost 6 bases, and 18 bases had no gene match. This CDR3 comprises 17 residues. Germline V gene sequence: CDR1 MDHEN, CDR2 SYDVKM. The CDR3 reads CASSSPGVGTGIFEQYF. For the CDR3, the DNA is TGTGCCAGCAGCTCCCCGGGGGTGGGGACAGGGATTTTCGAGCAGTACTTC.

For the CDR3, the DNA is TGTGCCAGCAGCTTTGAGGCTAACAGGCAAAGCACCTACAATGAGCAGTTCTTC. Protein product: CASSFEANRQSTYNEQFF. The chain uses TRBV5-4 and TRBJ2-1, with a possible D match to TRBD1 (5 bases). V lost 2 bases and J lost 2, with 20 bases in between. This CDR3 contains 18 residues. CDR1 is SGHNT, CDR2 YYREEE, per germline (reference sequence).

The chain has TRBV3-1 (or the pseudogene TRBV3-2) and TRBJ2-3; 13 bases agree with TRBD2. Germline trimming cut 3 bases from V and 2 bases from J; bases unmatched to any gene: 2. The germline V gene has CDR1 LGHDT and CDR2 YNNKEL (reference sequence). The CDR3 extends over 16 amino acids. The CDR3 loop reads CASSQGTSGNTDTQYF. CDR3 bases: TGTGCCAGCAGCCAGGGGACTAGCGGGAACACAGATACGCAGTATTTT.

V usage is TRBV15 and J usage is TRBJ1-1, with TRBD1 matching 12 bases. Germline V gene data show CDR1 as LNHNV and CDR2 as YYDKDF (reference sequence). V dropped 0 bases and J dropped 6; count of bases not matched to a gene: 5. The CDR3 loop spans 16 amino acids. The CDR3 spells CATSRDEGTGGPEAFF. CDR3 DNA sequence: TGTGCCACCAGCAGAGATGAGGGGACAGGGGGCCCTGAAGCTTTCTTT.

The chain links TRBV5-5 to TRBJ1-1; D remains unclear. This CDR3 contains 16 residues. Trimming removed 2 bases from V and 4 bases from J, with 18 bases in between. CDR1 is SGHKS and CDR2 is YYEKEE in the germline V gene (reference sequence). The CDR3 DNA is TGTGCCAGCAGCTTAGAAGAATATCGGGGAGGCACTGAAGCTTTCTTT. This sequence encodes CASSLEEYRGGTEAFF. Based on the CDR3 plus reference TRBV5-5 and TRBJ1-1, the full variable domain is DAGVTQSPTHLIKTRGQQVTLRCSPISGHKSVSWYQQVLGQGPQFIFQYYEKEERGRGNFPDRFSARQFPNYSSELNVNALLLGDSALYLCASSLEEYRGGTEAFFGQGTRLTVV.